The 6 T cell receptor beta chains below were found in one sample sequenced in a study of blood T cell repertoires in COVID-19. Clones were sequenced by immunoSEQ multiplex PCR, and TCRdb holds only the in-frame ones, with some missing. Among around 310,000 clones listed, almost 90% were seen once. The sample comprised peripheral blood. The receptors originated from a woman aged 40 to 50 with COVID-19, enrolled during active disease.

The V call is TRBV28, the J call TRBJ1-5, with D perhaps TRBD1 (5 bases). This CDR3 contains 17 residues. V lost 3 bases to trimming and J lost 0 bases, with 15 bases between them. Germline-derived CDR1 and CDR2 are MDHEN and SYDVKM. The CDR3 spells CASSFDQGLYSNQPQHF. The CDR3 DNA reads TGTGCCAGCAGTTTCGATCAGGGCCTTTATAGCAATCAGCCCCAGCATTTT.

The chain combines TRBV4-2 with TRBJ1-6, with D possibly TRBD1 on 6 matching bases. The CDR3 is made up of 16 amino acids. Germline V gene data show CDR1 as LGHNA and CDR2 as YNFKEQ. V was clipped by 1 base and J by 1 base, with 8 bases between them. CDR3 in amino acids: CASSQATGSYNSPLHF. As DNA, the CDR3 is TGTGCCAGCAGCCAAGCTACAGGGTCCTATAATTCACCCCTCCACTTT.

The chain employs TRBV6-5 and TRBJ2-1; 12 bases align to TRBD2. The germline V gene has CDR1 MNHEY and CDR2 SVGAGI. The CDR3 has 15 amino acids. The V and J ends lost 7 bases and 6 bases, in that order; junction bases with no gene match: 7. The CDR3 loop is CASIWTSGIINEQFF. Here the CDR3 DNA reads TGTGCCAGCATTTGGACTAGCGGGATCATCAATGAGCAGTTCTTC.

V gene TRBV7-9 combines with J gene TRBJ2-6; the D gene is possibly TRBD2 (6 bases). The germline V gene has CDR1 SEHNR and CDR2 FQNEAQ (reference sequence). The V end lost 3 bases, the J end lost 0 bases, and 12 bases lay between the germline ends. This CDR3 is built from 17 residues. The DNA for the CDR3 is TGTGCCAGCAGCTTTCCGGGGGTTAGCTCTGGGGCCAACGTCCTGACTTTC. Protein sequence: CASSFPGVSSGANVLTF.

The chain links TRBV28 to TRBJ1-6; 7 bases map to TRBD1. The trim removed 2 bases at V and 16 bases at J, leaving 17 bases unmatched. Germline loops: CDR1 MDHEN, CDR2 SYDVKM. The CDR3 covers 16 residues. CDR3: CASSLGVRGYLLGLHF. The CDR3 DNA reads TGTGCCAGCAGTTTAGGTGTCAGGGGGTACCTTTTGGGTCTCCACTTT.

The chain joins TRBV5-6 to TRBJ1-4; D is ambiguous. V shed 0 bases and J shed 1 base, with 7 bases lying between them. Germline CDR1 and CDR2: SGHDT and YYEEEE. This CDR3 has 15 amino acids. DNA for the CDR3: TGTGCCAGCAGCTTGGGAGGAGGAACTAATGAAAAACTGTTTTTT. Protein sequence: CASSLGGGTNEKLFF.